One T cell receptor (beta chain) is described in this entry. Germline V gives CDR1 SGHRS, CDR2 YFSETQ. Unmatched junction bases numbered 11, after V lost 4 bases and J lost 5 bases. The CDR3 runs to 16 residues. These data originate in a study of blood T cell repertoires in COVID-19. About the research overall: The samples span acute and convalescent COVID-19 from the United States, Italy and Spain. The cDNA or gDNA used as material had been derived from T cells, B-cell-depleted T cells, or PBMCs.

The authors' processing: For nucleated cells, counts were estimated from reference gene primer amplification. Profiled with immunoSEQ multiplex PCR; TCRdb holds only in-frame clones, not every one. V and J calls plus clone size are reproduced from that table; the DNA served to infer D and trimming. The sample carries fewer than 300,000 clones, over 70% recorded once. This sequence joins TRBV5-1 and TRBJ1-4; 7 bases line up with TRBD1. The sample comprised peripheral blood. The clonotype was recovered from a human donor in a cohort sampled during active COVID-19. The CDR3 here is CASSHGTAIVNEKLFF. DNA of the CDR3: TGCGCCAGCAGCCACGGGACAGCGATTGTAAATGAAAAACTGTTTTTT.